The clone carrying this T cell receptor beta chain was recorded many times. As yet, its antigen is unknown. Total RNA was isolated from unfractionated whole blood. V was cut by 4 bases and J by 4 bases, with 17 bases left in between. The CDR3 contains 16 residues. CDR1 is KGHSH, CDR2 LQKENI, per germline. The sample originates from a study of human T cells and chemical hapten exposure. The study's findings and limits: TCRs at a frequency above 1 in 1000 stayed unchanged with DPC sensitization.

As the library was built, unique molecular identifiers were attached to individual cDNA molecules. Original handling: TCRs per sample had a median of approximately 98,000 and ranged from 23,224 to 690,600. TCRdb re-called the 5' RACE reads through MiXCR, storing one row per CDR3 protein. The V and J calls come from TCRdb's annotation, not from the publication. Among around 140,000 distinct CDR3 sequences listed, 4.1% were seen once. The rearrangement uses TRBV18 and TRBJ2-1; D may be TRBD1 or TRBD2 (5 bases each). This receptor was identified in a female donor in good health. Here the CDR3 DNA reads TGTGCCAGCTCACGACCGGGACGGAGGACGTACAATGAGCAGTTCTTC. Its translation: CASSRPGRRTYNEQFF.